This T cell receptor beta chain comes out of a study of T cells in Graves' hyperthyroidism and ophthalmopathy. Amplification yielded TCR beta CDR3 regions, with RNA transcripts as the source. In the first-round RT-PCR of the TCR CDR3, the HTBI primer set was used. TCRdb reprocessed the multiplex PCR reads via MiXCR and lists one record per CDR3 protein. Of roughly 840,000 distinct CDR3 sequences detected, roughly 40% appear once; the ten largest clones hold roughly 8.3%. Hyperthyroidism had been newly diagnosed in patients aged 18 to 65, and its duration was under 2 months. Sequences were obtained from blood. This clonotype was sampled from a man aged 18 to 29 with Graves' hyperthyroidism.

The CDR3 DNA reads TGTGCCAGCAGTTTGACGGGACAGGGGGCCAACGTCCTGACTTTC. This encodes CASSLTGQGANVLTF. The V call is TRBV7-6, the J call TRBJ2-6, with TRBD1 identical over 7 bases. The V gene's germline CDR1 is SGHVS and CDR2 FNYEAQ. The CDR3 totals 15 residues. Losses at the gene ends were 6 bases for V and 4 bases for J; bases not matched to a gene: 6.